This T cell receptor (beta chain) originates from a study of STAT3 mutations in large granular lymphocyte leukemia. Study context: Over half of T-LGLL patients had one or more immunosuppressive regimens.

Sequencing used immunoSEQ multiplex PCR; TCRdb keeps in-frame clones, though not all of them. The data show about 3,800 clones, about 39% seen once. Findings and caveats of the study: All newly emerging clones after therapy were STAT3 wild type. Samples missed the first appearance of the clone. Every T-LGLL patient had at least one immunodominant TCRbeta clonotype.

This clone was observed a few times. Its antigen is undetermined. The specimen was peripheral blood mononuclear cells. The sequence was collected from a man between 60 and 75 years old with T-cell large granular lymphocyte leukemia. Some clones in this sample may be carry-over from other donors' samples.

Here the CDR3 DNA reads TGTGCCAGCAGCTCCACAGGAACAGATGGCTACACCTTC. Its translation is CASSSTGTDGYTF. The rearrangement uses TRBV7-6 and TRBJ1-2; the D gene is possibly TRBD1 (5 bases). The V and J ends lost 4 bases and 6 bases respectively, with 12 bases between them. Germline-derived CDR1 and CDR2 are SGHVS and FNYEAQ. This CDR3 comprises 13 residues. The full variable domain, in which reference TRBV7-6 and TRBJ1-2 provide the parts outside the CDR3, is GAGVSQSPRYKVTKRGQDVALRCDPISGHVSLYWYRQALGQGPEFLTYFNYEAQQDKSGLPNDRFSAERPEGSISTLTIQRTEQRDSAMYRCASSSTGTDGYTFGSGTRLTVV.